This TCR beta chain was observed in a study of cytomegalovirus exposure and HLA in healthy donors (dated by TCRdb to about 2017). For the study in its entirety: According to an earlier analysis of 587 of the donors, 200 million or so T cells yielded some 120 million unique TCR beta sequences and approximately 280 Gb of sequence data. The number of donors typed differed by locus, with 629-630 for A, B, C, DRB1 and DQB1, over 500 for DQA1, 600 to 610 for DPA1, and over 400 for DPB1. HLA typing covered class I and class II loci at four-digit resolution. High-throughput TCR immunosequencing, statistical association of individual TCRs with disease status, and machine learning were combined to predict cytomegalovirus infection status. The later analysis used no new phenotypic data to find candidate immune exposures, relying instead on TCR beta sequences and their occurrence across donors. Roughly five DR-DQ haplotypes were treated as single units for association and clustering because of strong linkage in the cohort. The study profiled the T cell repertoires of approximately 700 subjects by immunosequencing and related them to cytomegalovirus serostatus. An early release that covered fewer than 800 HLA-typed donors contained approximately 300 gigabases of sequencing data and 80 million or so unique TCR sequences. In addition to the first cohort of around 670 subjects, a separate validation cohort of 130 or so different subjects was used. A later genetic analysis took genome-wide SNP genotypes for about 65% of the roughly 670 donors and used that subset as a discovery cohort. All discovery cohort repertoires had been generated using a single sequencing platform. In a later analysis, previously published TCR beta repertoires from 600 to 850 donors were re-analyzed and high-resolution HLA genotyping was added so that TCR occurrence patterns could be studied. The study was designed to test whether signatures of past pathogen exposure could be identified by cataloging public T cell receptors. In an earlier analysis of 500 to 650 of the donors, high-throughput TCR beta sequencing was used to judge whether each TCR beta V gene segment behaved as functional or pseudogenic. Among the roughly 400 genotyped donors, 75% to 90% belonged to the genetic ancestry cluster associated with self-reported Caucasian donors. Donor age, sex, ethnicity and CMV serostatus were compiled together with the repertoire data. Among around 400 genotyped donors of the cohort, an average of 235,054 unique TCR beta nucleotide sequences were sequenced per donor, roughly a sixth of them non-productive. The paper's findings and limits, for the study overall: This cohort had only TCR beta chains sequenced, and the lack of alpha or paired-chain data limited which features could be detected. Linkage disequilibrium might explain the correlated functional status among segregating V segments, but an unknown experimental factor could not be ruled out. According to a later analysis, parvovirus B19, influenza, CMV and Epstein-Barr virus appeared linked to several top co-occurrence clusters. Assigning TCR associations to individual alleles was difficult when HLA alleles, especially DR and DQ, strongly co-occurred. A later analysis found that TCR association rates varied across HLA loci, with DRB1 alleles showing the most associated TCRs and HLA-C alleles the fewest. A later genetic analysis reported fewer N-insertions in productive TCRs among donors in an Asian-associated ancestry cluster than the roughly 690-donor mean. The authors suggested that the approach could potentially be extended to other disease states and immunological phenotypes. The classifier was reported to diagnose cytomegalovirus status with high specificity and sensitivity in both the original cohort and the validation cohort. Compared with equally common non-associated chains, HLA-associated TCR beta chains in a later analysis were more clonally expanded and had lower generation probabilities. Sequencing depth was assumed to be roughly uniform across donors in the presence/absence analyses, though that assumption may not hold. In vitro tests confirmed that a few of the cytomegalovirus-associated TCR beta chains recognize cytomegalovirus antigens. Broadly in line with IMGT annotations, most TCR beta V segments showed up in productive rearrangements about 87% or about 30% of the time in an earlier analysis of some 590 of the donors. A further reported finding was that TCR beta sequences accurately predicted the HLA-A and HLA-B alleles for most subjects in the first cohort. Because some donors lacked HLA typing at each locus, the association tests relied only on the typed subset. A group of highly shared sequence variants was considered likely to be a technical artifact of the sequencing pipeline. A total of 150 to 200 TCR beta chains were listed by the study as associated with cytomegalovirus. Specific HLA alleles were associated with around 18,000 TCR beta sequences at a false discovery rate of 0.05 in a later analysis. Most TCR sequences were seen in very few donors, while some public TCRs were found in many individuals. The earlier analysis of fewer than 750 of the donors excluded fewer than 20 rarely observed V segments, including chromosome 9 orphons, because counts were too low. V-gene and J-gene trimming of TCR beta chains was associated with a missense DCLRE1C variant in a later genetic analysis, and the association was replicated in an independent cohort. For the cohort, immune exposure information was limited to CMV serostatus. The 87-base-pair reads could not distinguish some IMGT-functional V segments, including TRBV6-2 and TRBV6-3, so those segments were excluded. Most CMV-associated TCR beta chains appeared to be HLA-restricted in a later analysis, and the HLA associations seemed to be driven largely by CMV exposure.

Note on this clone: Its antigen target is currently unknown. Base quality data are lacking; no much larger clone is found one base away.

In total, fewer than 750 healthy bone marrow donors made up the cohort. At the time of sampling, all cohort members were nominally healthy, though unrecorded immune exposures were likely present. The donor tested CMV seropositive, placing the donor among the 250 to 350 seropositive members of the cohort. Each donor provided a peripheral blood sample, and peripheral blood mononuclear cells were used for TCR beta sequencing. The Qiagen DNeasy Blood Extraction Kit was used to extract genomic DNA from the blood cell samples. At the junction V is shortened by 4 bases and J by 3 bases; bases outside the gene matches: 6. For CDR1 and CDR2, the germline V gene lists MNHNS and SASEGT. Counted from cysteine to phenylalanine, this CDR3 has 15 amino acids. The kept DNA is CDR3 alone, 45 bases in frame from the first base. The library was produced with the immunoSEQ multiplex PCR assay. A mixture of 60 forward primers for TCR Vbeta segments and 13 reverse primers for TCR Jbeta segments was used in the multiplex PCR. Amplification of the CDR3 region of rearranged TCR beta genes was performed with a multiplex PCR assay on genomic DNA. On the Illumina HiSeq System, the amplified TCR beta libraries were sequenced as 87-base-pair reads. Turning to the authors' computational methods: A later analysis counted about 80 million unique TCR beta chains across the 640 or so repertoires, and approximately 11 million of these chains were shared by at least two donors. To remove PCR and sequencing errors, raw reads were error-corrected and collapsed into unique sequences using a nearest-neighbor algorithm that merged closely related sequences. V, D and J gene segments were assigned by aligning CDR3 sequences to IMGT reference sequences. For a sequence to be retained, a match of at least six nucleotides to both a V gene segment and a J gene segment was required. A rearrangement was called productive if the CDR3 had no stop codons and remained in frame with V and J, and every other rearrangement was called non-productive. CDR3 was defined by IMGT convention, running from the second conserved V-encoded cysteine to the conserved J-encoded phenylalanine. In an earlier analysis of more than 550 of the donors, sequences lacking an unambiguous match to a single V gene segment were excluded. In an earlier analysis of 587 of the donors, a V segment was called functional when productive rearrangements were above 56.7%, and segregating when the standard deviation between donors exceeded 5%. A statistical classification framework was built for diagnosing cytomegalovirus status from the catalog of TCR beta chain sequences. A later analysis assigned V and J genes by comparing TCR nucleotide sequences with IMGT/GENE-DB human TR gene sequences. In a later analysis, CDR3 sequences and most-parsimonious VDJ recombination scenarios were assigned using the TCRdist pipeline. In a later analysis, each TCR beta chain was defined by its CDR3 amino acid sequence together with its V-gene family, and reads without a unique V-gene family were excluded. In a later analysis, approximately 640 highly shared, low-generation-probability nucleotide sequences were removed to address suspected cross-contamination and a sequencing artifact. A later analysis calculated a clonal expansion index for each public chain from normalized within-repertoire ranks of inferred template counts. In a later analysis, generation probabilities were computed using a VDJ recombination model fitted to out-of-frame rearrangements, and the results were checked against IGoR. Hypergeometric tests were used in a later analysis to score TCR-TCR, TCR-HLA and TCR-CMV co-occurrence, with a repertoire-size bias correction applied to the TCR pairs. In a later analysis, false discovery rates were estimated by permuting HLA or CMV assignments 20 times. In a later analysis, co-occurring TCRs were grouped using DBSCAN, with TCRdist sequence similarity added in when clustering inside HLA-allele-positive subsets. Repertoires with fewer than 30,000 or more than 120,000 public chains, plus five repertoires with anomalous nucleotide sharing, were excluded from co-occurrence clustering. The clones in this table, taken by TCRdb from immuneACCESS, are in-frame only. Not every clone is retained; where verified, under half of the shortfall comes from an unresolved V gene, and the cause of the rest is unknown. V and J calls and clone size are those listed in that table; D and trimming were worked out from the DNA. The sample contains 79,000 or so clones, 79% of them found a single time. 22% of the sample is taken by the ten largest.

The TCR originated in a woman aged 40 to 55 in good health and CMV-seropositive. Specimen: PBMCs. The sequence is built from TRBV6-1 and TRBJ2-1; TRBD2 matches 7 bases in the middle. The DNA sequence is as follows: TGTGCCAGCAGTGTTCAAGCGGGGCACTACAATGAGCAGTTCTTC. Translated, this is CASSVQAGHYNEQFF.